This entry lists 2 T cell receptor beta chains sequenced from one sample in a study of shared clonotypes between healthy human individuals. The repertoire was sequenced with immunoSEQ multiplex PCR; TCRdb's copy has only in-frame clones and lacks some. The repertoire holds 1.4 million or so clones, with 98% to 99% as singletons. Sequenced input: naive CD4+ T cells sorted from blood. The subset denotes: CD45RA+ positively selected. The receptor source for this set is a man aged 25-45 years in good health.

The CDR3: CASSVGISAKLADNEQFF. CDR3 DNA sequence: TGTGCCAGCAGCGTAGGGATTAGCGCGAAATTAGCCGACAATGAGCAGTTCTTC. V gene TRBV9 combines with J gene TRBJ2-1; TRBD2 is a possible D gene (5 bases). The CDR3 spans 18 residues. V gave up 0 bases and J gave up 5 bases, with 21 bases separating them. Looked up from germline, CDR1 is SGDLS and CDR2 is YYNGEE.

This chain joins TRBV29-1 and TRBJ2-1; TRBD1 aligns across 10 bases. The germline V gene encodes CDR1 SQVTM and CDR2 ANQGSEA. This CDR3 is 15 amino acids long. V shed 6 bases and J 7 bases; nucleotides not matched to a gene: 12. In nucleotides, the CDR3 is TGCAGCGTGGGGACTTGGGACAGGGGTGGGAATGAGCAGTTCTTC. It specifies CSVGTWDRGGNEQFF.